The present TCR beta chain was sequenced within a study of tumor-infiltrating lymphocytes in primary liver carcinoma (dated by TCRdb to about 2017). About the investigation overall: Of the five patients (three men and two women, aged 30 to 69 years), four had hepatocellular carcinoma and one had combined HCC and intrahepatic cholangiocarcinoma. The tumors of the five patients were staged as T1-T3 N0M0, with maximum diameters ranging from roughly 4 to 10 cm. Roughly 3.5 to 8 million productive TCRbeta reads were obtained per sample, and no significant difference in read depth was found between tissue types. For each liver tumor, the study sampled five regions along with adjacent normal tissue and blood, and applied TCRbeta repertoire sequencing, expression microarrays and whole-exome sequencing. A total of about 35 specimens from 5 patients, comprising some 25 tumor regions, 5 adjacent noncancerous liver tissues and 5 peripheral blood samples, were covered by TCRbeta repertoire sequencing. To link TCRbeta repertoire diversity to the local molecular phenotype, the 20 to 25 tumor region samples were profiled with Agilent mRNA microarrays. Reproducibility between technical replicate repertoires was high, with correlation coefficients above 0.95 and mean shared-clone rates approximately 0.91. Broad study findings and their caveats: Only about 7-24% of top clones were present in all five regions of a tumor, suggesting spatial heterogeneity of tumor-infiltrating T cells. The study included only 4 to 6 patients, and the authors note findings should be validated in a larger study. Because the samples were bulk and unsorted, CD4+ and CD8+ T cell repertoires could not be compared. Compared with blood, tumors had a significantly larger share of the repertoire taken up by the top 250 clones (p = 0.039). Repertoire overlap was higher between tumor regions (mean around 36%) than tumor-adjacent (roughly 17%) or tumor-blood (approximately 15%) pairs, consistent with antigen-driven expansion. Because sequencing covered only the TCR beta chain and unpaired alpha chains were not captured, true repertoire diversity is likely underestimated.

This clonotype has only one observation. Its antigen remains unidentified. An end of the junction differs from the germline gene, which may be a read error. Total RNA and DNA were co-extracted from about 19-30 mg of bulk tissue with the AllPrep DNA/RNA mini kit, without cell sorting. Between late 2015 and early 2016, 4 to 6 patients in China with histopathologically diagnosed primary liver carcinoma had surgical resection. Patients had chronic HBV infection and were treatment-naive at sampling. Each tumor was sampled at five spatially separated regions: the superior, inferior, left-lateral and right-lateral poles and the tumor centre. Histological examination found more than 75% viable tumor cells in every tumor sample. Fresh tumor and adjacent tissue pieces were bisected, with one half stored in RNAlater at -80 degrees C and the other half sent for histology. TCRbeta-specific cDNA was reverse-transcribed from around 500 ng total RNA using a constant-region primer and ProtoScript II reverse transcriptase. TCRbeta libraries were built with three nested multiplex PCR rounds, a slightly modified ARM-PCR procedure. Multiplex TRBV1-TRBV30 forward primers and a Cbeta reverse primer were used in the first two PCR rounds, each of which was run for approximately 9 cycles. Sample barcodes and Illumina adapters were added in a final 25-cycle PCR with Deep VentR polymerase. Before sequencing, amplicons of 200-500 bp were purified from gel using a QIAquick gel extraction kit. The TCRbeta amplicons were sequenced with 250-bp paired-end reads on an Illumina HiSeq 2500. Per the original workflow: Quality trimming of reads was performed with Trimmomatic v0.33, and paired reads were merged with FLASH v1.2.11 so that full CDR3 sequences could be recovered. V, D and J germline segments were assigned to the rearranged TCRbeta sequences by MiGEC v1.2.1b. VDJtools v1.0.0 computed clonotype statistics and Shannon-Wiener diversity indices. Except for diversity analysis, only each sample's 250 most abundant clonotypes were used in subsequent analyses to reduce sampling bias. TCRdb ran its own pipeline on the public reads, namely fastp trimming at Q25 and MiXCR clone calling, and kept in-frame beta chains. Every entry covers one CDR3 protein and lists the most common genes and DNA from its rows. V and J calls and clone size were set by TCRdb, not the authors. The sample table contains 50,000 or so distinct CDR3 sequences; only one count was recorded for around 73% of them. Approximately 24% of the sample is taken by the ten largest.

CDR1 and CDR2 were assigned from the germline V gene as MGHRA and YSYEKL. The CDR3 starts with the cysteine, ends with the phenylalanine, and has 15 residues. The entry retains the CDR3 DNA only, 45 bases that are in frame from base 1. This clonotype was sampled from a man aged 35-49 years with primary liver carcinoma and hepatitis B virus infection. The receptor chain draws on TRBV4-1 and TRBJ2-7; TRBD2 lines up with 7 middle nucleotides. The sample was liver tumor tissue from sampling region 5. According to the study, the label for this sample's cell subset or site signals: tumor region T5, tumor centre. The DNA reads TGCACCAGCAGCCTCAGGGACGGGGGGACCTACGAACAGTACTTC. The translation is CTSSLRDGGTYEQYF.